This TCR beta chain was retrieved from a study of cytomegalovirus exposure and HLA in healthy donors. Points from the study as a whole: 150 or so TCR beta chains were listed as cytomegalovirus-associated. Using the classifier, cytomegalovirus status was reportedly diagnosed with high specificity and sensitivity.

Germline assignment: CDR1 SGHDT and CDR2 YYEEEE. The ends lost 0 bases at V and 3 bases at J; junction bases unmatched: 6. This CDR3 comprises 15 residues. In regard to this clone: As yet, its antigen is unknown.

PCR employed 60 Vbeta and 13 Jbeta primers. Here immunoSEQ multiplex PCR was the method, and the copy in TCRdb shows in-frame clones only, minus some. The sample gives over 150,000 clones, 82% of which show up once; 0.098% is in the top ten. This clonotype originated in a boy between 2 and 10 years old in good health and CMV-seronegative. The chain recombines TRBV5-6 with TRBJ2-7, with 7 bases identical to TRBD2. Input material: PBMCs. In DNA, the CDR3 is TGTGCCAGCAGCTTGGGTGGGGGGGGGATCTACGAGCAGTACTTC. As protein: CASSLGGGGIYEQYF.